This T cell receptor (beta chain) was retrieved from a study of cytomegalovirus exposure and HLA in healthy donors. Germline assignment: CDR1 MGHRA and CDR2 YSYEKL. Trimming took 0 bases from V and 7 from J; bases not matched to a gene: 2. The CDR3 runs 14 residues. Findings and caveats of the study: Confirmation in vitro established that a few CMV-associated chains were specific for CMV antigens. Overall, roughly 160 TCR beta chains were annotated as cytomegalovirus-associated. In an earlier analysis, most TCR beta V segments were productive about 90% or about 30% of the time.

The PCR contained 60 Vbeta and 13 Jbeta primers. Here immunoSEQ multiplex PCR was the method, and the copy in TCRdb shows in-frame clones only, minus some. The sample lists 120,000 to 150,000 clones; 55% to 80% were seen once. In this sample, this clone turned up once. Its antigen is currently unknown. The receptor comes from a woman aged 40 to 50 in good health and CMV-seronegative. The rearrangement joins TRBV4-1 to TRBJ1-1; 10 nucleotides align to TRBD1. The sample taken for sequencing was PBMCs. The CDR3 spells CASSQEGDRGEAFF. CDR3 in DNA: TGCGCCAGCAGCCAAGAAGGGGACAGGGGTGAAGCTTTCTTT.